This TCR beta chain came from a study of T cells in localized non-small cell lung cancer. The CDR3 has 12 amino acids. Trimming removed 4 bases from V and 8 bases from J, with 9 bases in between. Germline CDR1 MNHEY, CDR2 SMNVEV (reference sequence). Study-wide results and caveats: Longer overall survival accompanied higher blood T cell density.

Profiling relied on immunoSEQ multiplex PCR, and the TCRdb table lists in-frame clones only, not all of them. The sample holds nearly 35,000 clones, around 90% seen once. As to this clone: Its antigen is not identified.

The receptor's source is a female donor older than 55 with stage II lung adenocarcinoma. V gene TRBV27 combines with J gene TRBJ2-1; no definite D call. This sample comprised peripheral blood mononuclear cells, obtained before any cancer treatment. CDR3 amino acids: CASSSRHYEQFF. The DNA for the CDR3 is TGTGCCAGCAGTTCCCGACATTATGAGCAGTTCTTC.